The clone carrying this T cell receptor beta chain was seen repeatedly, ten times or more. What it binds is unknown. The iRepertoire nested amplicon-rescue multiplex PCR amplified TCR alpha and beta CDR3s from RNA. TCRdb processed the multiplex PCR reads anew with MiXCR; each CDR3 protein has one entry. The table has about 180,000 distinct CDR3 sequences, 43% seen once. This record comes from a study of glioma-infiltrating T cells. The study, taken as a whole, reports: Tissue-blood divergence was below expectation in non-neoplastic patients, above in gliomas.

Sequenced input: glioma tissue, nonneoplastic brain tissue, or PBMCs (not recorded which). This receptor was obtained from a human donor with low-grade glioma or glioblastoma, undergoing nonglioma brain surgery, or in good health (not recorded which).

In DNA form, the CDR3 reads TGTGCCAGCGGGACCAGCACAGATACGCAGTATTTT. Translation: CASGTSTDTQYF. The chain couples TRBV7-9 to TRBJ2-3, with D perhaps assigned TRBD1 or TRBD2 (5 bases each). V lost 8 bases and J 0 bases, leaving 6 bases between the germline ends. CDR3 length: 12 amino acids. CDR1 SEHNR and CDR2 FQNEAQ come from the germline V gene (reference sequence). Drawing the rest from reference TRBV7-9 and TRBJ2-3, the complete variable domain is DTGVSQNPRHKITKRGQNVTFRCDPISEHNRLYWYRQTLGQGPEFLTYFQNEAQLEKSRLLSDRFSAERPKGSFSTLEIQRTEQGDSAMYLCASGTSTDTQYFGPGTRLTVL.